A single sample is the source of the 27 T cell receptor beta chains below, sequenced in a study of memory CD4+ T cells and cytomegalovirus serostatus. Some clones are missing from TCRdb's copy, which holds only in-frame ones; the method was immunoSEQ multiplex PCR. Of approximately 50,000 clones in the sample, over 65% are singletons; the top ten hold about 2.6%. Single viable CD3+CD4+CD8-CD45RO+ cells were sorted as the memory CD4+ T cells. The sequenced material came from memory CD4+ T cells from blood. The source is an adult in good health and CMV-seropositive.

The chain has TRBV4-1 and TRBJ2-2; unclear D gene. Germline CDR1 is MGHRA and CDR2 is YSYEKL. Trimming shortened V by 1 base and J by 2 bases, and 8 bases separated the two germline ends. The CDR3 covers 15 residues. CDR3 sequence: CASSQVVQNTGELFF. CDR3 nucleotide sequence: TGCGCCAGCAGCCAAGTAGTACAAAACACCGGGGAGCTGTTTTTT.

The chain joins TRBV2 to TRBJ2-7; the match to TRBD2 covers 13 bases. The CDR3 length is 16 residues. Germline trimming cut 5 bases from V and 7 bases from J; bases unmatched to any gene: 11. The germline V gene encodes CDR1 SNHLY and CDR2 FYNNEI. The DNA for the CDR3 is TGTGCCAGCAGTAAAGTGGAGACTAGCGGGAGGTGGGAGCAGTACTTC. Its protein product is CASSKVETSGRWEQYF.

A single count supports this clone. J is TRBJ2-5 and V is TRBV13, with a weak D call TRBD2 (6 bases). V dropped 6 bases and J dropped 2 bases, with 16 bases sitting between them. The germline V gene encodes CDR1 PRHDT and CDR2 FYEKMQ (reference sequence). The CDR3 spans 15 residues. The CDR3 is CASSLFGAGQETQYF. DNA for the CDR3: TGTGCCAGCAGTTTATTTGGGGCGGGGCAAGAGACCCAGTACTTC.

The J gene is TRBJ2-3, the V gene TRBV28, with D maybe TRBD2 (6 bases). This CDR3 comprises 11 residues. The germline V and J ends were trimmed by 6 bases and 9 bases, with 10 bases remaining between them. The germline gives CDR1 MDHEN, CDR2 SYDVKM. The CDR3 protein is CASSRLGTQYF. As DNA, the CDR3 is TGTGCCAGCAGCCGACTAGGGACGCAGTATTTT. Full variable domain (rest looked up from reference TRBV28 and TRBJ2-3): DVKVTQSSRYLVKRTGEKVFLECVQDMDHENMFWYRQDPGLGLRLIYFSYDVKMKEKGDIPEGYSVSREKKERFSLILESASTNQTSMYLCASSRLGTQYFGPGTRLTVL.

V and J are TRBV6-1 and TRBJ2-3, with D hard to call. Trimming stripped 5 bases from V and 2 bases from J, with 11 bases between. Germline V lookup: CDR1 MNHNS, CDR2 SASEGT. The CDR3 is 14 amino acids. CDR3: CASSHDQTTDTQYF. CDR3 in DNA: TGTGCCAGCAGTCACGACCAAACCACAGATACGCAGTATTTT.

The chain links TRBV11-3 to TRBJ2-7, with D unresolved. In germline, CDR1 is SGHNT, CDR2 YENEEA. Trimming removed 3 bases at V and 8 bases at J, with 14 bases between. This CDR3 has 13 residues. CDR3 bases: TGTGCCAGCAGCTTTATCCCTCCGTCTCAGCAGTACGTC. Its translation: CASSFIPPSQQYV.

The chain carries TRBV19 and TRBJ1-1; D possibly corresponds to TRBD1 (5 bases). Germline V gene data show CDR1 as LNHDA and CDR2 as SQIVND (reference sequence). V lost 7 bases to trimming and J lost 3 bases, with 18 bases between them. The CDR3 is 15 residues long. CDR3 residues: CASNSDWGGYTEAFF. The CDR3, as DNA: TGTGCCAGTAACTCAGACTGGGGGGGATACACTGAAGCTTTCTTT. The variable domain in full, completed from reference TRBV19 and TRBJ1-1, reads DGGITQSPKYLFRKEGQNVTLSCEQNLNHDAMYWYRQDPGQGLRLIYYSQIVNDFQKGDIAEGYSVSREKKESFPLTVTSAQKNPTAFYLCASNSDWGGYTEAFFGQGTRLTVV.

The CDR3 coding sequence is TGTGCCAGCAGCTTGGGGGGTACTAGCGGGATCAGGGATACGCAGTATTTT. It is translated as CASSLGGTSGIRDTQYF. The chain combines TRBV5-4 with TRBJ2-3, with 10 bases aligning to TRBD2. The CDR3 totals 17 residues. V trimming: 0 bases; J trimming: 6 bases; junction bases outside the gene matches: 10. Germline assignment: CDR1 SGHNT and CDR2 YYREEE (reference sequence).

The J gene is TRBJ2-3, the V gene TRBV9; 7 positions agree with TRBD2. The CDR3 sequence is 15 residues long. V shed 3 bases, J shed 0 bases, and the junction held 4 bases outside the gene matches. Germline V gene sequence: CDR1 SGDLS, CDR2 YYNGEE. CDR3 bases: TGTGCCAGCAGCGAAAAGCGGGATAGCACAGATACGCAGTATTTT. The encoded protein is CASSEKRDSTDTQYF.

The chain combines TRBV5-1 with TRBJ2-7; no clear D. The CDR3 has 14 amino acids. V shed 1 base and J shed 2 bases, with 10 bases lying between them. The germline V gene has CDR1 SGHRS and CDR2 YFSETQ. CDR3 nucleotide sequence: TGCGCCAGCAGCTTGTATACCTTAACCTACGAGCAGTACTTC. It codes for CASSLYTLTYEQYF.

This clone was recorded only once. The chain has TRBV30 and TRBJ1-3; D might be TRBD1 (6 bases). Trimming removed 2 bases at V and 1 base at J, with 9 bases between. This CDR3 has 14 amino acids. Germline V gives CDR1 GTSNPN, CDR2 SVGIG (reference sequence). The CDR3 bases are TGTGCCTGGAGTCGAGGGGGGTCTGGAAACACCATATATTTT. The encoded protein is CAWSRGGSGNTIYF.

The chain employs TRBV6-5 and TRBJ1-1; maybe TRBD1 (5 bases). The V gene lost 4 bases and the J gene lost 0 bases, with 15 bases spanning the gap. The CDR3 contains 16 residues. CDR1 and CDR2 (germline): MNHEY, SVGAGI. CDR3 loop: CASSSYGGPLNTEAFF. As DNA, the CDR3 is TGTGCCAGCAGTTCCTACGGGGGACCCTTGAACACTGAAGCTTTCTTT.

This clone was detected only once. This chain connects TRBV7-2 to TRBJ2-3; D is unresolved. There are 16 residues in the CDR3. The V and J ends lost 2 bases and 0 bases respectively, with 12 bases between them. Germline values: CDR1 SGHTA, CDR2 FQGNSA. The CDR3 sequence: CASSLSARSSTDTQYF. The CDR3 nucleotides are TGTGCCAGCAGCTTATCGGCGCGGTCTAGCACAGATACGCAGTATTTT.

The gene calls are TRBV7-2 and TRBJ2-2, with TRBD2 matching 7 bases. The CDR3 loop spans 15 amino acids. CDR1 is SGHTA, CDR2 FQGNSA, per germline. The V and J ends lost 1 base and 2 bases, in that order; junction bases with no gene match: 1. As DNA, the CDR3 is TGTGCCAGCAGCTTAGGCGGGAGTAACACCGGGGAGCTGTTTTTT. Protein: CASSLGGSNTGELFF.

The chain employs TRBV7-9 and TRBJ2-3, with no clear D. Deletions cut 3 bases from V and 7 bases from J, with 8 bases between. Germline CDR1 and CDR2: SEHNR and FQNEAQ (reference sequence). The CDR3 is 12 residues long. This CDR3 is CASSFFEYTQYF. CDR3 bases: TGTGCCAGCAGCTTCTTCGAGTATACGCAGTATTTT.

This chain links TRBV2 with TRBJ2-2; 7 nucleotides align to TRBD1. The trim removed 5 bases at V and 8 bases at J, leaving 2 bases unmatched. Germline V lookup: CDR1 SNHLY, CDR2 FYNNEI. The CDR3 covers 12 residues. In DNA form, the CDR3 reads TGTGCCAGCAGTCGGGACAGTGGGGAGCTGTTTTTT. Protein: CASSRDSGELFF.

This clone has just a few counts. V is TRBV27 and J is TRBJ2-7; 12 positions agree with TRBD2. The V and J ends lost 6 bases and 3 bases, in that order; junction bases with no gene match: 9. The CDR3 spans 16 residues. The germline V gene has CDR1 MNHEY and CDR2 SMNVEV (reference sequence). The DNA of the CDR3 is TGTGCCAGCAGCCCAACTAGCGGGAGGATTTTCTACGAGCAGTACTTC. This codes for CASSPTSGRIFYEQYF.

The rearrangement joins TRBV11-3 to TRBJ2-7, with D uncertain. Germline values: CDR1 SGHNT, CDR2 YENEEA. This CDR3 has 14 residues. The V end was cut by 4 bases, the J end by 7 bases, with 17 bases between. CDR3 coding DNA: TGTGCCAGCAGCTCAGACTGGCCTTCGAGGGAGCAGTACTTC. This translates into CASSSDWPSREQYF.

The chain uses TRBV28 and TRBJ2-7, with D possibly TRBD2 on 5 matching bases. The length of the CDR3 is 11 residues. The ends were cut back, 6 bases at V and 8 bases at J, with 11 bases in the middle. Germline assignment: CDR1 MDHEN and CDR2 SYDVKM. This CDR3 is CASRHQTKQYF. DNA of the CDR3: TGTGCCAGCAGACATCAGACTAAGCAGTACTTC.

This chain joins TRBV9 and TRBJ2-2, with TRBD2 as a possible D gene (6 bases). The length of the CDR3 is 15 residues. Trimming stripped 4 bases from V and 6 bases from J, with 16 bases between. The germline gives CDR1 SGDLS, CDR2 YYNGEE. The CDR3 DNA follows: TGTGCCAGCAGCCCGCCCTCGCGGGGCGCCGGGGAGCTGTTTTTT. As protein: CASSPPSRGAGELFF.

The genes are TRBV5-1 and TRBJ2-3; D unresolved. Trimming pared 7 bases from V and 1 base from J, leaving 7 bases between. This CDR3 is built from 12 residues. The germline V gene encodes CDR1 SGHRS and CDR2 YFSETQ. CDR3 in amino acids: CASGSGTDTQYF. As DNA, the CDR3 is TGCGCCAGCGGATCTGGCACAGATACGCAGTATTTT.

The CDR3 DNA sequence: TGTGCCTGGAGTGTCGGACAGGGAAATGCAGATACGCAGTATTTT. The encoded protein is CAWSVGQGNADTQYF. The J gene is TRBJ2-3, the V gene TRBV30, with 8 positions matching TRBD1. The CDR3 totals 15 residues. Per germline, CDR1 GTSNPN and CDR2 SVGIG (reference sequence). V shed 0 bases and J 4 bases; nucleotides not matched to a gene: 6.

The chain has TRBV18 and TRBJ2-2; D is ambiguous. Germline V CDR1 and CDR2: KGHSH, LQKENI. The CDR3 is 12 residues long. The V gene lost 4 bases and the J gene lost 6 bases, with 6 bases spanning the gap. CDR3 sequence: CASSLFAGELFF. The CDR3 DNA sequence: TGTGCCAGCTCACTTTTCGCCGGGGAGCTGTTTTTT.

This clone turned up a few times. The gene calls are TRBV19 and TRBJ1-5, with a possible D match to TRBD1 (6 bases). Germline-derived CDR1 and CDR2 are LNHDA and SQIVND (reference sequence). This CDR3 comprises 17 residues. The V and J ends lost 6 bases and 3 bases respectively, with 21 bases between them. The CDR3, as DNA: TGTGCCAGTAGACAACCGACTAACAGGGACACCAATCAGCCCCAGCATTTT. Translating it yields CASRQPTNRDTNQPQHF.

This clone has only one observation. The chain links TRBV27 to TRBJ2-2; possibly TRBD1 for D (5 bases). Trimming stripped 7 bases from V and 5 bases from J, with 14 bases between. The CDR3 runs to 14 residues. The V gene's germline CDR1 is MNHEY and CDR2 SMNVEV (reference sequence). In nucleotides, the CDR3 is TGTGCCAGCATGTGGGGCTTGAGGACCGGGGAGCTGTTTTTT. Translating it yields CASMWGLRTGELFF.

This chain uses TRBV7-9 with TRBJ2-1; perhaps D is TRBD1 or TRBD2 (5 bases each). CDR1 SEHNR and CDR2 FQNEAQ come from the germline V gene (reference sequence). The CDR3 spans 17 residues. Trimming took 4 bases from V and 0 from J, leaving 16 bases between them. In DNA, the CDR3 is TGTGCCAGCAGCTCGCCAAGGGGCGGGTCCTCCTACAATGAGCAGTTCTTC. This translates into CASSSPRGGSSYNEQFF.

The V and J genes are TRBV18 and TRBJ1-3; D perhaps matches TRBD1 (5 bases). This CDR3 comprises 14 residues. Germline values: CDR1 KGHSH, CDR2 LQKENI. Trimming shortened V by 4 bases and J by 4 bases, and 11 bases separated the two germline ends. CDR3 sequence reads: CASSRGTEGNTIYF. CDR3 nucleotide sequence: TGTGCCAGCTCACGAGGGACGGAAGGAAACACCATATATTTT.